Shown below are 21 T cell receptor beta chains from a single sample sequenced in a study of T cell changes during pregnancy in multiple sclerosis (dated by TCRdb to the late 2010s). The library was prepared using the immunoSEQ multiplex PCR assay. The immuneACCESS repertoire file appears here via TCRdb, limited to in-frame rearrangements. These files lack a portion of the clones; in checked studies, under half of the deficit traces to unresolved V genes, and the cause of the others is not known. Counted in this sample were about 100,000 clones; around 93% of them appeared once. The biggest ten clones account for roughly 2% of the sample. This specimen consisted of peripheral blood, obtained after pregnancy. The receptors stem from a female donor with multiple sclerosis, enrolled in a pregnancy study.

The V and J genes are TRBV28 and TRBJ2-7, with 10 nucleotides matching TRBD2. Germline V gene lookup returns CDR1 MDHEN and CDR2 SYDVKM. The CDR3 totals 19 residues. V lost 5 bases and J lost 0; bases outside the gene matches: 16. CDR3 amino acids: CASSQLFSGRTFSSYEQYF. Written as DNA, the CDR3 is TGTGCCAGCAGTCAACTATTTAGCGGGAGGACGTTCAGCTCCTACGAGCAGTACTTC.

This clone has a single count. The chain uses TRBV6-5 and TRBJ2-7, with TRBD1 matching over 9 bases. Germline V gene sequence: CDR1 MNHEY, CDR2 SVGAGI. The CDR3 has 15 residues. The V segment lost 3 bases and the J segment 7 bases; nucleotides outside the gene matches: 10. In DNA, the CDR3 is TGTGCCAGCAGTTATTCTAGGACAGGGGCGAGGGAGCAGTACTTC. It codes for CASSYSRTGAREQYF.

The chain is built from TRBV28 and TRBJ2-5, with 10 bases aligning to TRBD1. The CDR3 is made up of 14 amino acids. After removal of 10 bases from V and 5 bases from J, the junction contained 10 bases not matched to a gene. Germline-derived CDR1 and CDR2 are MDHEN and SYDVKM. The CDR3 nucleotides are TGTGCCACCTGTGACAGGGGGCGCGGTGAGACCCAGTACTTC. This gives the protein CATCDRGRGETQYF.

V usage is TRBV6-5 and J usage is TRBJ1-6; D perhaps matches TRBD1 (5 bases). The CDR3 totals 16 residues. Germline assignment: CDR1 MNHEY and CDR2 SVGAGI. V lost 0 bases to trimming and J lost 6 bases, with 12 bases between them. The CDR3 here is CASSYSTASFNSPLHF. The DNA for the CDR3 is TGTGCCAGCAGTTACTCGACAGCAAGTTTTAATTCACCCCTCCACTTT.

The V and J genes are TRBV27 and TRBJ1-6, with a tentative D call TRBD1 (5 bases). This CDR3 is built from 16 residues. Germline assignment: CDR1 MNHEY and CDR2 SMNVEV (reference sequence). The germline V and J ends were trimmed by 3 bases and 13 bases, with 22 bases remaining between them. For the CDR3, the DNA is TGTGCCAGCAGTTTTGGAGGGGACCCCTCAAATCAGCCCCTCCACTTT. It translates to CASSFGGDPSNQPLHF.

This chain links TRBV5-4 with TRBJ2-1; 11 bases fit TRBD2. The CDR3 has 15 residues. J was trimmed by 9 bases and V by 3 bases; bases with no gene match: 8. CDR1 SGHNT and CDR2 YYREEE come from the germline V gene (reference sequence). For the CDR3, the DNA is TGTGCCAGCAGCTCAGGACTAGCGGGTACTGTTGAGCAGTTCTTC. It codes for CASSSGLAGTVEQFF.

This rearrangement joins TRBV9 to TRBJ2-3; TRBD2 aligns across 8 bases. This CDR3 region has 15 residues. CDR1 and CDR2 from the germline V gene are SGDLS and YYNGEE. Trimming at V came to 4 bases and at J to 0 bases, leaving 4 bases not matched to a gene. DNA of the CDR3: TGTGCCAGCAGCATAACTAGCGGCAGCACAGATACGCAGTATTTT. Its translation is CASSITSGSTDTQYF.

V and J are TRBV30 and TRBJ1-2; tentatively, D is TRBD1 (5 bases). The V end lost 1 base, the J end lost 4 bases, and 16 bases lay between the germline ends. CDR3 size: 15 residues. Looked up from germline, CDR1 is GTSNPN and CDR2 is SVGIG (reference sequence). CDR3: CAWSGRQIFLYGYTF. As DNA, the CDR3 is TGTGCCTGGAGTGGGAGACAGATCTTCCTCTATGGCTACACCTTC.

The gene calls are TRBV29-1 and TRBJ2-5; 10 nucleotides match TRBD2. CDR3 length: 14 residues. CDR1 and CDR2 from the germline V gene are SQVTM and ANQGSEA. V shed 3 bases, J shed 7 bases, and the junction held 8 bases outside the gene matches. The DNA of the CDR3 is TGCAGCGTTGACACTAGCGGGGTCGAGGGGACCCAGTACTTC. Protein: CSVDTSGVEGTQYF.

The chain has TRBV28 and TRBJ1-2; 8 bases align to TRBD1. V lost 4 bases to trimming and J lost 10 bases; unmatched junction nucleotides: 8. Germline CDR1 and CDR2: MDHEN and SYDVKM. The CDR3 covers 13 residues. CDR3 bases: TGTGCCAGCAGTTCCGGGACAGGTATTGACTACACCTTC. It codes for CASSSGTGIDYTF.

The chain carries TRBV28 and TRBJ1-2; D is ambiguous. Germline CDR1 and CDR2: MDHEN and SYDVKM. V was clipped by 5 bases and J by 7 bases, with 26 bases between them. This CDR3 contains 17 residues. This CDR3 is CASSHYMPVIGYGGYTF. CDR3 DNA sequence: TGTGCCAGCAGTCATTATATGCCCGTTATCGGTTACGGTGGCTACACCTTC.

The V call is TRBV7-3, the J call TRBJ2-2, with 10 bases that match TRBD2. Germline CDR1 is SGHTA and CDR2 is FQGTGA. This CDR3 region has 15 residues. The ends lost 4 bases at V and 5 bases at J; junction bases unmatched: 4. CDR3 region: CASSSAAGGTGELFF. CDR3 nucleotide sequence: TGTGCCAGCAGCTCTGCAGCGGGGGGGACCGGGGAGCTGTTTTTT.

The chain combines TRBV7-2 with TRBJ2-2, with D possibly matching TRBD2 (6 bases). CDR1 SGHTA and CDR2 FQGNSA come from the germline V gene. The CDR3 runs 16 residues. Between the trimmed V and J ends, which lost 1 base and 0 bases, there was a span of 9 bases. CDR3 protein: CASSLVGGTNTGELFF. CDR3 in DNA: TGTGCCAGCAGCTTAGTTGGGGGGACGAACACCGGGGAGCTGTTTTTT. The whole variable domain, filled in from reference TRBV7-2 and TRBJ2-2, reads GAGVSQSPSNKVTEKGKDVELRCDPISGHTALYWYRQSLGQGLEFLIYFQGNSAPDKSGLPSDRFSAERTGGSVSTLTIQRTQQEDSAVYLCASSLVGGTNTGELFFGEGSRLTVL.

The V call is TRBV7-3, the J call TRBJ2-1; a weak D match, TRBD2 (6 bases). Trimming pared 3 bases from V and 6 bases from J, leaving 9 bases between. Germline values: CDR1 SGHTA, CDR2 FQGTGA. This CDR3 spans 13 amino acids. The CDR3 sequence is CASSFSGLNEQFF. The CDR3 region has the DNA TGTGCCAGCAGCTTCTCGGGACTCAATGAGCAGTTCTTC.

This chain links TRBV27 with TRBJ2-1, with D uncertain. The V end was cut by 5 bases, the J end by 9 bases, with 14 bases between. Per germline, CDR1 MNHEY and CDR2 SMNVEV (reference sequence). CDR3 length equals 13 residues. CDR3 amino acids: CASSLTTPGEQFF. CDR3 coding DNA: TGTGCCAGCAGTCTTACCACCCCCGGTGAGCAGTTCTTC.

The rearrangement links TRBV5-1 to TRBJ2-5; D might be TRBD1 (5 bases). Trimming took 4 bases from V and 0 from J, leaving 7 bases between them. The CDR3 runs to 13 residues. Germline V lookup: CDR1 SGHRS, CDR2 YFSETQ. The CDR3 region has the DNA TGCGCCAGCAGCCGGACAAACCAAGAGACCCAGTACTTC. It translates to CASSRTNQETQYF.

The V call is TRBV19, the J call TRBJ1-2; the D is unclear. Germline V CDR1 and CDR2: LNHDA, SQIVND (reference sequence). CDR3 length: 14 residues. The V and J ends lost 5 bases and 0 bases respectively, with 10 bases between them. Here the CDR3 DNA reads TGTGCCAGTAGTCTTTTAACGGCTAACTATGGCTACACCTTC. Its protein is CASSLLTANYGYTF.

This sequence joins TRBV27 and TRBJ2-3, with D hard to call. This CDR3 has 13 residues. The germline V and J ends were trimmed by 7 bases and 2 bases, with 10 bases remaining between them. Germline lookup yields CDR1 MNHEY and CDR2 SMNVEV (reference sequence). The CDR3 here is CASIHTNTDTQYF. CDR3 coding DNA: TGTGCCAGCATACACACCAACACAGATACGCAGTATTTT.

The CDR3 protein is CASSPTRNSGATQYF. As DNA, the CDR3 is TGTGCCAGCAGCCCGACCCGGAATAGCGGAGCAACGCAGTATTTT. This chain joins TRBV7-7 and TRBJ2-3, with D possibly being TRBD2 (6 bases). V was trimmed by 5 bases and J by 9 bases, leaving 21 bases between them. The CDR3 covers 15 residues. The germline V gene encodes CDR1 SSHAT and CDR2 FNYEAQ (reference sequence).

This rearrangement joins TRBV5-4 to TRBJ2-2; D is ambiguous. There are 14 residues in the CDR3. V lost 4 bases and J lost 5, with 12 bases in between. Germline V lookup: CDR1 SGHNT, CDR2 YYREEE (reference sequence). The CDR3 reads CASSPHPGTGELFF. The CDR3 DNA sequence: TGTGCCAGCAGCCCCCATCCGGGTACCGGGGAGCTGTTTTTT.

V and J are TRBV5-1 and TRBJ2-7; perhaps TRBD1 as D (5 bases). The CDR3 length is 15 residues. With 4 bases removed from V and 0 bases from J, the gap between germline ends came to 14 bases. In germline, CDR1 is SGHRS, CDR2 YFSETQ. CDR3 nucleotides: TGCGCCAGCAGCCCCTCAGGGATTAGCTCCTACGAGCAGTACTTC. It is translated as CASSPSGISSYEQYF.